These 25 T cell receptor beta chains originate from one sample sequenced in a study of brain metastases from non-small cell lung cancer. Only in-frame clones appear in the TCRdb table, and some are missing; sequencing was by immunoSEQ multiplex PCR. The sample comprises around 170 clones, more than 75% of which are singletons, and about an eighth rests with the top ten. Sequencing was performed on tumor-adjacent normal tissue. The source of these receptors is a donor aged 40 or over with non-small cell lung cancer.

The chain has TRBV6-1 and TRBJ1-2, with TRBD1 as a possible D gene (5 bases). V lost 3 bases and J 8 bases, leaving 13 bases between the germline ends. The CDR3 totals 13 residues. Germline CDR1 MNHNS, CDR2 SASEGT. CDR3 region: CASSDSGTGGYTF. DNA of the CDR3: TGTGCCAGCAGTGATTCAGGGACGGGAGGCTACACCTTC.

The rearrangement joins TRBV6-5 to TRBJ1-5; D gene uncertain. Trimming shortened V by 7 bases and J by 0 bases, and 10 bases separated the two germline ends. Germline V gene sequence: CDR1 MNHEY, CDR2 SVGAGI. The CDR3 loop spans 14 amino acids. CDR3 DNA: TGTGCCAGCAATCCTCACAGTAGCAATCAGCCCCAGCATTTT. Amino acids: CASNPHSSNQPQHF.

This chain links TRBV27 with TRBJ1-1; a possible D gene is TRBD1 (5 bases). Germline CDR1 is MNHEY and CDR2 is SMNVEV (reference sequence). The CDR3 is made up of 14 amino acids. Trimming left V 5 bases short and J 2 bases short, with 12 bases between. The CDR3 DNA sequence: TGTGCCAGCAGTCCATTGACAGCAAACACTGAAGCTTTCTTT. Translated: CASSPLTANTEAFF.

The chain couples TRBV7-6 to TRBJ1-1; D is ambiguous. CDR3 size: 13 residues. Germline V gene lookup returns CDR1 SGHVS and CDR2 FNYEAQ. The V gene lost 5 bases and the J gene lost 0 bases, with 7 bases spanning the gap. The CDR3 spells CASSADVNTEAFF. CDR3 DNA sequence: TGTGCCAGCAGCGCTGACGTGAACACTGAAGCTTTCTTT.

This chain uses TRBV6-5 with TRBJ2-1, with D maybe TRBD2 (6 bases). Germline loops: CDR1 MNHEY, CDR2 SVGAGI. This CDR3 is 15 amino acids long. V was shortened by 6 bases and J by 1 base, with 13 bases between the two germline ends. This CDR3 reads CASRRTKNSYNEQFF. The CDR3 DNA reads TGTGCCAGCAGACGGACTAAAAATTCCTACAATGAGCAGTTCTTC.

The rearrangement uses TRBV3-1 (or the pseudogene TRBV3-2) and TRBJ1-6; D unresolved. Trimming left V 5 bases short and J 5 bases short, with 25 bases between. Germline CDR1 reads LGHDT; CDR2 reads YNNKEL (reference sequence). CDR3 length: 19 residues. CDR3 protein: CASSSNVPISIHHNSPLHF. CDR3 nucleotides: TGTGCCAGCAGCAGTAACGTTCCCATTTCCATACATCATAATTCACCCCTCCACTTT.

The V call is TRBV18, the J call TRBJ1-1; D might be TRBD1 (5 bases). This CDR3 has 14 amino acids. V dropped 2 bases and J dropped 4 bases, with 11 bases sitting between them. Germline V gives CDR1 KGHSH, CDR2 LQKENI. CDR3 in amino acids: CASSPMTVFTEAFF. The CDR3 nucleotides read TGTGCCAGCTCACCAATGACAGTTTTCACTGAAGCTTTCTTT.

This clone has a single count. The chain recombines TRBV5-6 with TRBJ1-5; D call uncertain. Trimming removed 2 bases from V and 2 bases from J, with 11 bases in between. The CDR3 runs to 15 residues. Germline V gene data show CDR1 as SGHDT and CDR2 as YYEEEE. Here the CDR3 reads CASSLTGMGNQPQHF. CDR3 bases: TGTGCCAGCAGCTTAACGGGTATGGGCAATCAGCCCCAGCATTTT.

The V call is TRBV14, the J call TRBJ2-5; no definite D call. The CDR3 is 11 amino acids. In germline, CDR1 is SGHDN, CDR2 FVKESK. Trimming removed 2 bases from V and 6 bases from J, with 4 bases in between. The CDR3 DNA reads as TGTGCCAGCAGCCAATCGAAGACCCAGTACTTC. It is translated as CASSQSKTQYF.

Comments on this clone: The same CDR3 also results from other DNA sequences found in this sample. The chain has TRBV7-9 and TRBJ1-3; D is unresolved. Germline assignment: CDR1 SEHNR and CDR2 FQNEAQ (reference sequence). V lost 0 bases and J lost 7, with 7 bases in between. The CDR3 runs 13 residues. The CDR3 spells CASSLAQMNTIYF. In nucleotides, the CDR3 is TGTGCCAGCAGCTTAGCTCAAATGAACACCATATATTTT.

This clone was seen just once. The chain uses TRBV28 and TRBJ2-1, with TRBD2 identical over 7 bases. Per germline, CDR1 MDHEN and CDR2 SYDVKM. This CDR3 contains 13 residues. V trimming: 7 bases; J trimming: 3 bases; junction bases outside the gene matches: 3. The CDR3 coding sequence is TGTGCCAGCAAGAGGACTAGCTACAATGAGCAGTTCTTC. Translating gives CASKRTSYNEQFF.

About this clone: A junction boundary mismatches the germline segment, possibly from a read error. Other DNA variants within this sample encode the same CDR3. The gene calls are TRBV19 and TRBJ2-2, with a tentative D call TRBD2 (5 bases). The CDR3 sequence is 13 residues long. CDR1 and CDR2 from the germline V gene are LNHDA and SQIVND (reference sequence). The CDR3 protein is CASSNPNTGELFF. The CDR3 DNA reads as TGTGCCAGTAGCAACCCGAACACCGGGGAGCTATTTTTT.

This chain links TRBV12-3 or TRBV12-4 with TRBJ1-2; D perhaps matches TRBD1 (5 bases). Trimming stripped 8 bases from V and 3 bases from J, with 13 bases between. CDR3 length: 13 residues. CDR3 in amino acids: CASGGGGYYGYTF. The DNA for the CDR3 is TGTGCCAGCGGGGGGGGAGGGTACTATGGCTACACCTTC.

This chain uses TRBV29-1 with TRBJ1-1; TRBD1 is a possible D gene (5 bases). Trimming stripped 3 bases from V and 0 bases from J, with 8 bases between. From germline, CDR1 is SQVTM and CDR2 ANQGSEA. CDR3 length equals 13 residues. The CDR3 reads CSVDGAMNTEAFF. CDR3 sequence (DNA): TGCAGCGTTGATGGGGCAATGAACACTGAAGCTTTCTTT.

The V call is TRBV14, the J call TRBJ1-6; D unresolved. Germline values: CDR1 SGHDN, CDR2 FVKESK. The length of the CDR3 is 14 residues. V was cut by 1 base and J by 4 bases, with 5 bases left in between. The CDR3 DNA sequence: TGTGCCAGCAGCCAAGGGCAGTATAATTCACCCCTCCACTTT. It codes for CASSQGQYNSPLHF.

This rearrangement joins TRBV28 to TRBJ1-6; TRBD1 is a possible D gene (6 bases). This CDR3 has 17 residues. Germline CDR1 MDHEN, CDR2 SYDVKM. Trimming pared 6 bases from V and 0 bases from J, leaving 15 bases between. Here the CDR3 reads CASRLGGGSSYNSPLHF. The CDR3 DNA reads as TGTGCCAGCAGGCTAGGGGGGGGGAGCTCCTATAATTCACCCCTCCACTTT.

The chain employs TRBV11-2 and TRBJ2-5, with 10 bases aligning to TRBD1. The V segment lost 5 bases and the J segment 5 bases; nucleotides outside the gene matches: 8. There are 15 residues in the CDR3. Per germline, CDR1 SGHAT and CDR2 FQNNGV. Here the CDR3 reads CASSRQGAQGETQYF. CDR3 coding DNA: TGTGCCAGCAGCCGACAGGGGGCGCAGGGGGAGACCCAGTACTTC.

To note about this clone: This sample includes further DNA sequences coding for the same CDR3. The chain combines TRBV27 with TRBJ2-1; 10 nucleotides align to TRBD2. The CDR3 runs to 17 residues. With 0 bases clipped from V and 13 bases from J, the junction kept 15 bases outside the gene matches. Germline CDR1 MNHEY, CDR2 SMNVEV (reference sequence). The CDR3 region has the DNA TGTGCCAGCAGTTTATCGCCTAGCGGGAGCGGGAGGGGTGAACAGTTCTTC. Translation gives CASSLSPSGSGRGEQFF.

This chain connects TRBV28 to TRBJ1-5, with TRBD1 matching 8 bases. The CDR3 loop spans 16 amino acids. The V gene's germline CDR1 is MDHEN and CDR2 SYDVKM. After removal of 3 bases from V and 0 bases from J, the junction contained 4 bases not matched to a gene. The chain's CDR3 is CASSFGGQVSNQPQHF. As DNA, the CDR3 is TGTGCCAGCAGTTTCGGGGGACAGGTTAGCAATCAGCCCCAGCATTTT.

The genes are TRBV2 and TRBJ2-2, with 11 bases identical to TRBD1. This CDR3 contains 17 residues. In germline, CDR1 is SNHLY, CDR2 FYNNEI. V was pared by 4 bases and J by 2 bases, with 6 bases of the junction left unmatched. The CDR3 DNA follows: TGTGCCAGCAGTGGGGACCGGACAGGGGGCAACACCGGGGAGCTGTTTTTT. This encodes CASSGDRTGGNTGELFF. Looking up the rest from reference TRBV2 and TRBJ2-2 gives the full variable domain: EPEVTQTPSHQVTQMGQEVILRCVPISNHLYFYWYRQILGQKVEFLVSFYNNEISEKSEIFDDQFSVERPDGSNFTLKIRSTKLEDSAMYFCASSGDRTGGNTGELFFGEGSRLTVL.

The rearrangement uses TRBV24-1 and TRBJ2-7, with a weak D call TRBD1 (5 bases). V was trimmed by 9 bases and J by 3 bases, leaving 8 bases between them. The CDR3 is 11 amino acids. Germline CDR1 is KGHDR and CDR2 is SFDVKD. CDR3 amino acids: CATEQGYEQYF. CDR3 nucleotides: TGTGCCACCGAGCAGGGCTACGAGCAGTACTTC.

The V call is TRBV3-1 (or the pseudogene TRBV3-2), the J call TRBJ1-3, with D uncertain. Germline V lookup: CDR1 LGHDT, CDR2 YNNKEL (reference sequence). The V and J ends lost 5 bases and 5 bases respectively, with 22 bases between them. CDR3 length equals 17 residues. The DNA of the CDR3 is TGTGCCAGCAGCGACTTCGGTCCCATACACGCACGAAACACCATATATTTT. Its protein is CASSDFGPIHARNTIYF.

The chain employs TRBV2 and TRBJ1-3; no reliable D call. The germline V gene has CDR1 SNHLY and CDR2 FYNNEI. This CDR3 has 14 amino acids. V lost 3 bases, J lost 0 bases, and 6 bases lay in between. Written as DNA, the CDR3 is TGTGCCAGCAGTGAGGACCCCTCTGGAAACACCATATATTTT. Encoded protein: CASSEDPSGNTIYF. The full variable domain, in which reference TRBV2 and TRBJ1-3 provide the parts outside the CDR3, is EPEVTQTPSHQVTQMGQEVILRCVPISNHLYFYWYRQILGQKVEFLVSFYNNEISEKSEIFDDQFSVERPDGSNFTLKIRSTKLEDSAMYFCASSEDPSGNTIYFGEGSWLTVV.

The rearrangement uses TRBV7-2 and TRBJ2-2; TRBD2 agrees at 8 bases. Unmatched junction bases numbered 9, after V lost 5 bases and J lost 4 bases. Germline-derived CDR1 and CDR2 are SGHTA and FQGNSA. This CDR3 region has 16 residues. DNA for the CDR3: TGTGCCAGCAGCGAAGACGGGACTAGGGGCACCGGGGAGCTGTTTTTT. Amino acids: CASSEDGTRGTGELFF.

The chain carries TRBV12-3 or TRBV12-4 and TRBJ2-5; a possible D gene is TRBD1 (6 bases). This CDR3 contains 13 residues. V dropped 7 bases and J dropped 5 bases, with 14 bases sitting between them. CDR3 sequence: CASKPDSVETQYF. In DNA form, the CDR3 reads TGTGCCAGCAAGCCGGACAGTGTCGAGACCCAGTACTTC.